Shown below are 7 T cell receptor beta chains from a single sample sequenced in a study of blood T cell repertoires in COVID-19. Libraries were prepared by immunoSEQ multiplex PCR; TCRdb keeps only in-frame clonotypes and omits some of them. The sample records more than 85,000 clones, about 80% being singletons. What was sequenced was peripheral blood. The origin of the receptors is a woman aged 80 or over with active or convalescent COVID-19.

The chain joins TRBV14 to TRBJ2-1, with 8 bases matching TRBD2. CDR1 and CDR2 from the germline V gene are SGHDN and FVKESK. The V segment lost 6 bases and the J segment 5 bases; nucleotides outside the gene matches: 9. CDR3 length equals 15 residues. CDR3 amino acids: CASSRLSGAHNEQFF. CDR3 bases: TGTGCCAGCAGTCGCCTTAGCGGGGCCCACAATGAGCAGTTCTTC. The entire variable domain, with the rest obtained from reference TRBV14 and TRBJ2-1, is as follows: EAGVTQFPSHSVIEKGQTVTLRCDPISGHDNLYWYRRVMGKEIKFLLHFVKESKQDESGMPNNRFLAERTGGTYSTLKVQPAELEDSGVYFCASSRLSGAHNEQFFGPGTRLTVL.

CDR3: CASSLDGGAYTDTQYF. CDR3 DNA: TGTGCCAGCAGCTTAGACGGGGGGGCCTACACAGATACGCAGTATTTT. The chain couples TRBV11-3 to TRBJ2-3, with 8 bases that match TRBD2. The CDR3 sequence is 16 residues long. The germline V gene encodes CDR1 SGHNT and CDR2 YENEEA. V lost 0 bases and J lost 2; bases outside the gene matches: 4. The whole variable domain, filled in from reference TRBV11-3 and TRBJ2-3, reads EAGVVQSPRYKIIEKKQPVAFWCNPISGHNTLYWYLQNLGQGPELLIRYENEEAVDDSQLPKDRFSAERLKGVDSTLKIQPAELGDSAVYLCASSLDGGAYTDTQYFGPGTRLTVL.

V and J are TRBV27 and TRBJ2-3; 12 bases align to TRBD2. V trimming: 3 bases; J trimming: 6 bases; junction bases outside the gene matches: 10. The CDR3 covers 17 residues. Germline-derived CDR1 and CDR2 are MNHEY and SMNVEV (reference sequence). This chain's CDR3 is CASSFLLAGGPGDTQYF. The CDR3 DNA reads as TGTGCCAGCAGTTTCCTGCTAGCGGGAGGGCCGGGCGATACGCAGTATTTT.

Only a few counts were recorded for this clone. The rearrangement links TRBV6-6 to TRBJ2-4, with 8 nucleotides matching TRBD2. This CDR3 is 12 amino acids long. CDR1 is MNHNY and CDR2 is SVGAGI in the germline V gene (reference sequence). V was pared by 8 bases and J by 7 bases, with 4 bases of the junction left unmatched. CDR3 residues: CASRGGSNIQYF. The CDR3 DNA reads as TGTGCCAGCCGCGGGGGGTCGAACATTCAGTACTTC.

The rearrangement links TRBV6-1 to TRBJ2-4; 10 nucleotides align to TRBD1. Germline assignment: CDR1 MNHNS and CDR2 SASEGT. J lost 14 bases, V lost 1 base, and 8 bases had no gene match. CDR3 length: 14 amino acids. CDR3: CASSEGDRGGSEYF. The DNA for the CDR3 is TGTGCCAGCAGTGAAGGGGACAGGGGAGGATCTGAGTACTTC.

The chain recombines TRBV15 with TRBJ2-1; 11 bases map to TRBD2. V lost 0 bases, J lost 4 bases, and 11 bases stayed unmatched. This CDR3 spans 19 amino acids. Germline loops: CDR1 LNHNV, CDR2 YYDKDF (reference sequence). CDR3 residues: CATSRDPSSRLAGYNEQFF. CDR3 sequence (DNA): TGTGCCACCAGCAGAGATCCCTCATCTAGACTAGCGGGATACAATGAGCAGTTCTTC.

The chain couples TRBV29-1 to TRBJ1-1, with D possibly TRBD1 on 6 matching bases. The ends were cut back, 4 bases at V and 5 bases at J, with 14 bases in the middle. The CDR3 covers 13 residues. The germline V gene encodes CDR1 SQVTM and CDR2 ANQGSEA. The CDR3 here is CSVGQGFATEAFF. DNA of the CDR3: TGCAGCGTTGGGCAGGGGTTTGCGACTGAAGCTTTCTTT.